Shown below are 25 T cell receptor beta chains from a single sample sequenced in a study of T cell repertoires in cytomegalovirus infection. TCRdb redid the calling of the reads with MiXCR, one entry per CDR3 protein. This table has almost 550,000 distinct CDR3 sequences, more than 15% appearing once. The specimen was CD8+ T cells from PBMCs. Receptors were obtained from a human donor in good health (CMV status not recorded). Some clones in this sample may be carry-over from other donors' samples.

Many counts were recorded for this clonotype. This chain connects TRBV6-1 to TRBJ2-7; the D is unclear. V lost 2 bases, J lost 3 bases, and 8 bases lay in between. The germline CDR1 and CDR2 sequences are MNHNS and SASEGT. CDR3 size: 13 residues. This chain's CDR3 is CASSENTIYEQYF. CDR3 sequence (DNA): TGTGCCAGCAGTGAAAACACAATCTACGAGCAGTACTTC.

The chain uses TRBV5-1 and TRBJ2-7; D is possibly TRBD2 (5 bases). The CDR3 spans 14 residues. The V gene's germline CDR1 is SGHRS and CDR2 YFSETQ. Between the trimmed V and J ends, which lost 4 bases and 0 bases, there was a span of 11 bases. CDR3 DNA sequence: TGCGCCAGCAGCCCCACTAGTGCCTCCTACGAGCAGTACTTC. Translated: CASSPTSASYEQYF.

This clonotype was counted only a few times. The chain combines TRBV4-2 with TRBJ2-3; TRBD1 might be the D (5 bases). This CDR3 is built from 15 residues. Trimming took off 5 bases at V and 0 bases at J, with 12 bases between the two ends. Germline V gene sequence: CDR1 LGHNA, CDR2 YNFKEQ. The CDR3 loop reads CASSSHRRSTDTQYF. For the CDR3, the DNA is TGTGCCAGCAGCTCCCACAGGCGGAGCACAGATACGCAGTATTTT.

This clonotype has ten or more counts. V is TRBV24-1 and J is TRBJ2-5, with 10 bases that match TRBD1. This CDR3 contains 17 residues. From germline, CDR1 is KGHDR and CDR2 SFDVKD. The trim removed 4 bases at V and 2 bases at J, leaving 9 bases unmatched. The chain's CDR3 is CATSDRPDRGLQETQYF. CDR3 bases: TGTGCCACCAGTGACCGACCCGACAGGGGGCTACAAGAGACCCAGTACTTC.

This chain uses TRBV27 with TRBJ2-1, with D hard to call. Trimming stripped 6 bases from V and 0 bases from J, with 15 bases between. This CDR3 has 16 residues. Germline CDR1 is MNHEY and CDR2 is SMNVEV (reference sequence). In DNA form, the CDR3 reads TGTGCCAGCAGCCTCATAGCCTCGATCTCCTACAATGAGCAGTTCTTC. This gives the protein CASSLIASISYNEQFF.

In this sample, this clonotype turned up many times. This chain's CDR3 is CASSFRGTYTGELFF. The CDR3 DNA is TGTGCCAGCAGCTTTCGGGGGACTTACACCGGGGAGCTGTTTTTT. The J gene is TRBJ2-2, the V gene TRBV7-2, with D possibly being TRBD2 (6 bases). CDR1 and CDR2 (germline): SGHTA, FQGNSA. Between the trimmed V and J ends, which lost 3 bases and 3 bases, there was a span of 11 bases. The CDR3 totals 15 residues.

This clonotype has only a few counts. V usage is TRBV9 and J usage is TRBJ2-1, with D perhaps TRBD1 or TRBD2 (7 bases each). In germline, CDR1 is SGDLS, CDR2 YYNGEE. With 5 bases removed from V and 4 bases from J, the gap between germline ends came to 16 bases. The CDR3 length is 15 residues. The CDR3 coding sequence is TGTGCCAGCAGTGAGGGGGCTAGCGGTTACAATGAGCAGTTCTTC. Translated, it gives CASSEGASGYNEQFF.

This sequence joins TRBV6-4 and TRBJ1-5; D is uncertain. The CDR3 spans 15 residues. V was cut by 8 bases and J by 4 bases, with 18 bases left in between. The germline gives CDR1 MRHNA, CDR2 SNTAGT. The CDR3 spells CASPLPGYGNQPQHF. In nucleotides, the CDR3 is TGTGCCAGCCCTCTCCCGGGGTATGGAAATCAGCCCCAGCATTTT.

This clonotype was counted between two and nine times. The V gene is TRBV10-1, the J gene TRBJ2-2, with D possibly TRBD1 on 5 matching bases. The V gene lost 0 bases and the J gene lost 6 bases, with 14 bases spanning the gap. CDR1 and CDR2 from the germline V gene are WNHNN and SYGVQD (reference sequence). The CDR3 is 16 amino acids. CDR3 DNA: TGCGCCAGCAGTGAGTCGTACCAGGGTCCGTCCGGGGAGCTGTTTTTT. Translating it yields CASSESYQGPSGELFF.

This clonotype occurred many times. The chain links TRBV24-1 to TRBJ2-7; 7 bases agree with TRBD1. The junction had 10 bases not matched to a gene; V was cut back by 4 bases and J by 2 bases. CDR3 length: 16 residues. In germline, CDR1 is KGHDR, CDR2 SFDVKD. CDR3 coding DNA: TGTGCCACCAGTGACTCTTCCACAGGGGAACCCTACGAGCAGTACTTC. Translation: CATSDSSTGEPYEQYF.

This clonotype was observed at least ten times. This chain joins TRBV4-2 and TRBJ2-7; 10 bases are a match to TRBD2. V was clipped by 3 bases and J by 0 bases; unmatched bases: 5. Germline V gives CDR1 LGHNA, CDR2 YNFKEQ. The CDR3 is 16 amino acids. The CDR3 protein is CASSQALAGVSYEQYF. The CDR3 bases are TGTGCCAGCAGCCAGGCGCTAGCGGGGGTCTCCTACGAGCAGTACTTC.

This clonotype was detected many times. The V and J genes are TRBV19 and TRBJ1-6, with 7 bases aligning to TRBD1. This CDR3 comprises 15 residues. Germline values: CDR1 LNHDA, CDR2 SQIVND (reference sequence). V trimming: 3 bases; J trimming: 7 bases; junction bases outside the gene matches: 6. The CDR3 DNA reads TGTGCCAGTAGTATCAGGAGGGGGCGGAATTCACCCCTCCACTTT. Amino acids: CASSIRRGRNSPLHF. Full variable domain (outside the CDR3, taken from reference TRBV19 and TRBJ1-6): DGGITQSPKYLFRKEGQNVTLSCEQNLNHDAMYWYRQDPGQGLRLIYYSQIVNDFQKGDIAEGYSVSREKKESFPLTVTSAQKNPTAFYLCASSIRRGRNSPLHFGNGTRLTVT.

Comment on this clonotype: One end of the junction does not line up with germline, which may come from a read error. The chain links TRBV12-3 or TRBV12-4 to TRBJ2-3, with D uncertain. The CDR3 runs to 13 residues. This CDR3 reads CASSFEGTDAQYF. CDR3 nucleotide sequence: TGTGCCAGCAGTTTTGAAGGCACAGATGCGCAGTATTTT.

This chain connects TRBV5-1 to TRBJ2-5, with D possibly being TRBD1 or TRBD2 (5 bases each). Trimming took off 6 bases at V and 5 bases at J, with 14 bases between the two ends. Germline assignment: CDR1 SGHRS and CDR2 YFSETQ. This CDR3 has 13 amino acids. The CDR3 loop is CASNEGRRETQYF. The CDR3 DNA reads TGCGCCAGCAATGAGGGGCGGCGGGAGACCCAGTACTTC.

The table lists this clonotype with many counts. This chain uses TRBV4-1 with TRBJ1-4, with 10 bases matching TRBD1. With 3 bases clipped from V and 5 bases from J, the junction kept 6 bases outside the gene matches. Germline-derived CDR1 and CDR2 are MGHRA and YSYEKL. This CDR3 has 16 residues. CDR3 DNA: TGCGCCAGCAGCCACCCCGGGACAGGGGTAAATGAAAAACTGTTTTTT. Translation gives CASSHPGTGVNEKLFF.

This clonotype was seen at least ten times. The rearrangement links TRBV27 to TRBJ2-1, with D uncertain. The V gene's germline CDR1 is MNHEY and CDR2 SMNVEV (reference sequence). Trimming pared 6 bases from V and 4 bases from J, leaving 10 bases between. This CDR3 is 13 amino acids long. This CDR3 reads CASSLGRYNEQFF. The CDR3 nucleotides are TGTGCCAGCAGCTTAGGGCGGTACAATGAGCAGTTCTTC.

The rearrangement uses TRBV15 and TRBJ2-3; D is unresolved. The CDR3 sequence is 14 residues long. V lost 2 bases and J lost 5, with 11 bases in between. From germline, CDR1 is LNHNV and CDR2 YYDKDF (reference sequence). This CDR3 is CATSRPLKGDTQYF. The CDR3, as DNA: TGTGCCACCAGCAGACCGCTAAAAGGAGATACGCAGTATTTT.

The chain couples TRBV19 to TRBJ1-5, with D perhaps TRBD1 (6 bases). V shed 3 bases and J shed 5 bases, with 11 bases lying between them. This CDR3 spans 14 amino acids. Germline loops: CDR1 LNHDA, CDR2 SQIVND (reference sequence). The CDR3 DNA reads TGTGCCAGTAGTATCCCCAGGGGCCATCAGCCCCAGCATTTT. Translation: CASSIPRGHQPQHF.

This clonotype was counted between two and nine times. DNA for the CDR3: TGTGCCAGCAGTCCTCTTGGAGGGAGCTATGGCTACACCTTC. Protein sequence: CASSPLGGSYGYTF. The chain joins TRBV27 to TRBJ1-2; D call uncertain. Germline loops: CDR1 MNHEY, CDR2 SMNVEV (reference sequence). CDR3 size: 14 residues. V was clipped by 5 bases and J by 4 bases, with 14 bases between them.

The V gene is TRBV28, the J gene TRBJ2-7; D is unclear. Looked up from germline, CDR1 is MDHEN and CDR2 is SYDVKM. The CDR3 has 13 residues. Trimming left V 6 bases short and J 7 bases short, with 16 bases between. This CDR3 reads CASRPGASREQYF. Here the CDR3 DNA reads TGTGCCAGCAGGCCGGGCGCCTCGAGAGAGCAGTACTTC.

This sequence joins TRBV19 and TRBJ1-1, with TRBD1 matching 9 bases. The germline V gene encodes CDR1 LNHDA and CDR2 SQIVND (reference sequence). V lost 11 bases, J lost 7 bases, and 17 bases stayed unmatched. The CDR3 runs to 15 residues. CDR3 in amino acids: CAAGEWGQGPLEAFF. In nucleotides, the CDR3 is TGTGCCGCAGGGGAGTGGGGACAGGGTCCCCTTGAAGCTTTCTTT.

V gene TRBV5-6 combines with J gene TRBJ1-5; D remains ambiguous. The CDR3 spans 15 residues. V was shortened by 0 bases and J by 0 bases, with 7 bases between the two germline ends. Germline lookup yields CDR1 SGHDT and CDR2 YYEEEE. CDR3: CASSLAWSSNQPQHF. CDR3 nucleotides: TGTGCCAGCAGCTTGGCATGGAGTAGCAATCAGCCCCAGCATTTT.

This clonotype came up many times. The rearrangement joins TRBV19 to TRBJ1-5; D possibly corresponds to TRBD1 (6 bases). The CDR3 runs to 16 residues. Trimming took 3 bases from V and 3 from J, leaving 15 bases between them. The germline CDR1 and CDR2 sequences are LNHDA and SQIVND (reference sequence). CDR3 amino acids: CASSIWETGLNQPQHF. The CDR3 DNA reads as TGTGCCAGTAGTATCTGGGAAACAGGGCTCAATCAGCCCCAGCATTTT.

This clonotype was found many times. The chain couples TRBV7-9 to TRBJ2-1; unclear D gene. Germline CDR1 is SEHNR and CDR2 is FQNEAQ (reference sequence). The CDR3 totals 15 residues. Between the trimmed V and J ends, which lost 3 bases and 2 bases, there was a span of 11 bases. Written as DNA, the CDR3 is TGTGCCAGCAGCTTCTCCGACCCAGCCTACAATGAGCAGTTCTTC. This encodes CASSFSDPAYNEQFF.

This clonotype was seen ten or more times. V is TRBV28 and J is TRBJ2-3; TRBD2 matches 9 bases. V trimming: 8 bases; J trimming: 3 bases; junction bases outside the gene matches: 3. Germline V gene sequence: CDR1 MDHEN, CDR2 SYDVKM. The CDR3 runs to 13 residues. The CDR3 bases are TGTGCCAGCTCTAGCGGGAAAACAGATACGCAGTATTTT. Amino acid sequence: CASSSGKTDTQYF.